The 32 T cell receptor beta chains given below trace back to one sample, sequenced in a study of patients and donors after allogeneic stem cell transplantation. TCRdb analysed the RT-PCR reads with MiXCR anew, one entry per CDR3 protein. Among around 170,000 distinct CDR3 sequences listed, roughly 24% were seen once. The sequenced material came from blood, either unsorted or a sorted T cell fraction (not recorded which). Source of these receptors: a human donor who was either an allogeneic HSCT recipient or a stem cell or donor lymphocyte infusion donor (not recorded which). It is not recorded whose cells these are; they may come from a transplant donor.

The V gene is TRBV6-5, the J gene TRBJ2-2; D is unclear. Deletions cut 9 bases from V and 8 bases from J, with 19 bases between. The CDR3 is 14 amino acids. The germline CDR1 and CDR2 sequences are MNHEY and SVGAGI. CDR3 loop: CASRRNNQRGELFF. Written as DNA, the CDR3 is TGTGCCAGTCGTCGGAACAACCAGCGTGGGGAGCTGTTTTTT.

This clonotype was detected ten times or more. The chain combines TRBV7-2 with TRBJ1-4; TRBD1 agrees at 8 bases. The CDR3 totals 15 residues. Germline CDR1 is SGHTA and CDR2 is FQGNSA. J lost 6 bases, V lost 1 base, and 4 bases had no gene match. In nucleotides, the CDR3 is TGTGCCAGCAGCTTAGTGTCAGGGGGCCATGAAAAACTGTTTTTT. It translates to CASSLVSGGHEKLFF.

This clonotype was found a few times. The gene calls are TRBV5-1 and TRBJ2-5; TRBD1 or TRBD2 may be the D gene (6 bases each). The V and J ends lost 3 bases and 0 bases respectively, with 9 bases between them. CDR3 length: 14 amino acids. From germline, CDR1 is SGHRS and CDR2 YFSETQ. This chain's CDR3 is CASSWRGYQETQYF. CDR3 coding DNA: TGCGCCAGCAGCTGGAGGGGGTACCAAGAGACCCAGTACTTC.

V is TRBV12-3 or TRBV12-4 and J is TRBJ2-4; 7 bases match TRBD1. Trimming cost V 8 bases and J 0 bases; bases outside gene matches: 4. The CDR3 has 14 residues. CDR3 loop: CASLQGLAKNIQYF. CDR3 coding DNA: TGTGCCAGCTTACAGGGGTTAGCCAAAAACATTCAGTACTTC.

The chain combines TRBV11-2 with TRBJ2-7; the D gene is possibly TRBD2 (6 bases). This CDR3 contains 12 residues. The V and J ends lost 5 bases and 2 bases respectively, with 7 bases between them. Germline V gene sequence: CDR1 SGHAT, CDR2 FQNNGV. The CDR3 DNA reads as TGTGCCAGCAGCCGGGGGACCTACGAGCAGTACTTC. Protein sequence: CASSRGTYEQYF. The full variable domain, completed using reference TRBV11-2 and TRBJ2-7, is EAGVAQSPRYKIIEKRQSVAFWCNPISGHATLYWYQQILGQGPKLLIQFQNNGVVDDSQLPKDRFSAERLKGVDSTLKIQPAKLEDSAVYLCASSRGTYEQYFGPGTRLTVT.

This clonotype was detected only a few times. This rearrangement joins TRBV12-3 or TRBV12-4 to TRBJ2-2; D gene uncertain. The V end lost 2 bases, the J end lost 0 bases, and 7 bases lay between the germline ends. This CDR3 is 15 amino acids long. Here the CDR3 reads CASSLFSPNTGELFF. In DNA, the CDR3 is TGTGCCAGCAGTTTATTCTCACCGAACACCGGGGAGCTGTTTTTT.

The rearrangement links TRBV20-1 to TRBJ1-6, with D possibly TRBD1 on 5 matching bases. This CDR3 spans 14 amino acids. The V gene lost 4 bases and the J gene lost 5 bases, with 12 bases spanning the gap. Looked up from germline, CDR1 is DFQATT and CDR2 is SNEGSKA (reference sequence). CDR3 in amino acids: CSATPGANNSPLHF. The CDR3 nucleotides are TGCAGTGCTACTCCCGGGGCGAATAATTCACCCCTCCACTTT.

This clonotype was picked up a small number of times. V and J are TRBV5-1 and TRBJ1-1, with D perhaps TRBD1 (5 bases). Germline V gene data show CDR1 as SGHRS and CDR2 as YFSETQ. V lost 7 bases and J 5 bases, leaving 15 bases between the germline ends. CDR3 size: 13 residues. CDR3 in amino acids: CASYLVAGTEAFF. CDR3 coding DNA: TGCGCCAGCTATCTTGTGGCAGGGACTGAAGCTTTCTTT.

The rearrangement joins TRBV5-4 to TRBJ1-5, with D maybe TRBD1 (5 bases). V lost 6 bases and J 4 bases, leaving 14 bases between the germline ends. From germline, CDR1 is SGHNT and CDR2 YYREEE (reference sequence). The CDR3 contains 14 residues. CDR3: CASTLAGSNQPQHF. The CDR3 region has the DNA TGTGCCAGCACTCTCGCAGGGAGTAATCAGCCCCAGCATTTT.

The chain employs TRBV12-3 or TRBV12-4 and TRBJ2-7; 8 bases fit TRBD1. The CDR3 sequence is 13 residues long. V lost 5 bases, J lost 2 bases, and 2 bases stayed unmatched. The CDR3 region is CASSEGQAYEQYF. The CDR3 bases are TGTGCCAGCAGTGAGGGACAGGCCTACGAGCAGTACTTC.

The chain is built from TRBV5-1 and TRBJ2-7; 10 bases line up with TRBD1. V lost 2 bases and J lost 5; bases outside the gene matches: 4. The CDR3 loop spans 14 amino acids. Germline CDR1 reads SGHRS; CDR2 reads YFSETQ. DNA of the CDR3: TGCGCCAGCAGCTTAAGAGGACAGGGGGACGAGCAGTACTTC. This sequence encodes CASSLRGQGDEQYF. The whole variable domain, filled in from reference TRBV5-1 and TRBJ2-7, reads KAGVTQTPRYLIKTRGQQVTLSCSPISGHRSVSWYQQTPGQGLQFLFEYFSETQRNKGNFPGRFSGRQFSNSRSEMNVSTLELGDSALYLCASSLRGQGDEQYFGPGTRLTVT.

The V call is TRBV6-5, the J call TRBJ1-1; D perhaps matches TRBD1 (5 bases). V lost 1 base, J lost 0 bases, and 9 bases lay in between. Germline V gene lookup returns CDR1 MNHEY and CDR2 SVGAGI. The length of the CDR3 is 15 residues. CDR3 coding DNA: TGTGCCAGCAGTTACTTCCGACAGCTGAACACTGAAGCTTTCTTT. It is translated as CASSYFRQLNTEAFF.

This clonotype was counted only a few times. The gene calls are TRBV12-3 or TRBV12-4 and TRBJ1-5; D perhaps matches TRBD1 (5 bases). There are 14 residues in the CDR3. Trimming cost V 1 base and J 7 bases, with 11 bases left between them. CDR3 protein: CASSLGSGKQPQHF. CDR3 DNA sequence: TGTGCCAGCAGTTTAGGCTCAGGGAAACAGCCCCAGCATTTT.

This clonotype was picked up a small number of times. This chain links TRBV27 with TRBJ1-1; 10 nucleotides line up with TRBD1. CDR1 and CDR2 (germline): MNHEY, SMNVEV (reference sequence). The V segment lost 4 bases and the J segment 5 bases; nucleotides outside the gene matches: 7. The CDR3 loop spans 15 amino acids. This chain's CDR3 is CASSYGQGVGTEAFF. The CDR3, as DNA: TGTGCCAGCAGTTATGGACAGGGGGTTGGGACTGAAGCTTTCTTT.

This clonotype was found many times. The J gene is TRBJ1-1, the V gene TRBV10-3, with a weak D call TRBD1 (6 bases). The CDR3 consists of 13 residues. Germline CDR1 and CDR2: ENHRY and SYGVKD. The germline V and J ends were trimmed by 6 bases and 5 bases, with 13 bases remaining between them. DNA for the CDR3: TGTGCCATCAGGATACAGGGTAGGACTGAAGCTTTCTTT. Translating gives CAIRIQGRTEAFF.

The chain carries TRBV6-2 or TRBV6-3 and TRBJ2-3, with 10 bases that match TRBD2. The germline V gene encodes CDR1 MNHEY and CDR2 SVGEGT. The CDR3 covers 14 residues. With 8 bases clipped from V and 4 bases from J, the junction kept 6 bases outside the gene matches. CDR3 nucleotides: TGTGCCAGCGACTGGGGACTAGCGTCAGATACGCAGTATTTT. As protein: CASDWGLASDTQYF.

The genes are TRBV9 and TRBJ1-2; the D gene is possibly TRBD1 (6 bases). CDR1 and CDR2 from the germline V gene are SGDLS and YYNGEE. CDR3 length equals 12 residues. V gave up 0 bases and J gave up 8 bases, with 8 bases separating them. The CDR3 nucleotides read TGTGCCAGCAGCGTAGTCGGGGGCGGCTACACCTTC. It encodes CASSVVGGGYTF. Looking up the rest from reference TRBV9 and TRBJ1-2 gives the full variable domain: DSGVTQTPKHLITATGQRVTLRCSPRSGDLSVYWYQQSLDQGLQFLIQYYNGEERAKGNILERFSAQQFPDLHSELNLSSLELGDSALYFCASSVVGGGYTFGSGTRLTVV.

The CDR3 coding sequence is TGTGCCAGCAGCGTTAGACTAGCGGGAGGCACCGGGGAGCTGTTTTTT. This encodes CASSVRLAGGTGELFF. The J gene is TRBJ2-2, the V gene TRBV9, with 13 bases lining up with TRBD2. The CDR3 sequence is 16 residues long. From germline, CDR1 is SGDLS and CDR2 YYNGEE. Trimming took 2 bases from V and 4 from J; bases not matched to a gene: 2.

The chain couples TRBV4-2 to TRBJ2-1; D is possibly TRBD1 (6 bases). Germline V gene lookup returns CDR1 LGHNA and CDR2 YNFKEQ. V was clipped by 0 bases and J by 8 bases, with 20 bases between them. The CDR3 length is 17 residues. The CDR3 region is CASSQDFLGQLDDEQFF. The CDR3 DNA is TGTGCCAGCAGCCAAGATTTCCTAGGACAGCTGGATGATGAGCAGTTCTTC.

The table lists this clonotype with a few counts. The chain is built from TRBV5-1 and TRBJ1-2; unclear D gene. The V end was cut by 0 bases, the J end by 0 bases, with 6 bases between. The CDR3 loop spans 14 amino acids. Germline V gives CDR1 SGHRS, CDR2 YFSETQ. CDR3 DNA sequence: TGCGCCAGCAGCTTGGATGGGGCTAACTATGGCTACACCTTC. Encoded protein: CASSLDGANYGYTF.

The chain uses TRBV29-1 and TRBJ2-2; 10 bases align to TRBD1. With V trimmed by 6 bases and J by 4 bases, 11 bases remained unmatched. Germline V gives CDR1 SQVTM, CDR2 ANQGSEA. This CDR3 contains 16 residues. The DNA of the CDR3 is TGCAGCGTCTCCTGGGGGACAGGGGTCCTCACCGGGGAGCTGTTTTTT. It translates to CSVSWGTGVLTGELFF.

This clonotype was counted only a few times. The V and J genes are TRBV7-2 and TRBJ1-1, with D unclear. Germline assignment: CDR1 SGHTA and CDR2 FQGNSA. This CDR3 is built from 16 residues. The V and J ends lost 2 bases and 0 bases respectively, with 13 bases between them. The CDR3 DNA follows: TGTGCCAGCAGCTTATGGTGGTCGAGGATGAACACTGAAGCTTTCTTT. This gives the protein CASSLWWSRMNTEAFF.

The gene calls are TRBV3-1 and TRBJ2-3, with 9 positions matching TRBD2. In germline, CDR1 is LGHDT, CDR2 YNNKEL (reference sequence). The J segment lost 5 bases and the V segment lost 4 bases, leaving 10 bases of the junction unmatched. The length of the CDR3 is 16 residues. The DNA of the CDR3 is TGTGCCAGCAGCCTTCTAGCGGGGCGAGGGGGAGATACGCAGTATTTT. This gives the protein CASSLLAGRGGDTQYF.

This clonotype was detected ten times or more. The rearrangement joins TRBV20-1 to TRBJ1-5; the match to TRBD1 covers 9 bases. CDR1 is DFQATT, CDR2 SNEGSKA, per germline (reference sequence). The CDR3 has 14 residues. The ends lost 5 bases at V and 5 bases at J; junction bases unmatched: 7. CDR3 sequence: CSALTGTGHQPQHF. CDR3 sequence (DNA): TGCAGTGCTTTAACCGGGACAGGGCATCAGCCCCAGCATTTT.

V usage is TRBV5-1 and J usage is TRBJ1-6, with TRBD1 matching 12 bases. V dropped 2 bases and J dropped 7; count of bases not matched to a gene: 10. This CDR3 spans 18 amino acids. Germline values: CDR1 SGHRS, CDR2 YFSETQ. The CDR3 DNA reads as TGCGCCAGCAGCTTAGGTCTGGGACAGGGGGCAAGGAATTCACCCCTCCACTTT. This translates into CASSLGLGQGARNSPLHF.

This rearrangement joins TRBV20-1 to TRBJ1-1, with D unclear. This CDR3 is 13 amino acids long. The V gene's germline CDR1 is DFQATT and CDR2 SNEGSKA (reference sequence). Trimming took 6 bases from V and 0 from J, leaving 11 bases between them. The CDR3 sequence is CSARAGVNTEAFF. CDR3 sequence (DNA): TGCAGTGCAAGGGCGGGTGTGAACACTGAAGCTTTCTTT.

V is TRBV18 and J is TRBJ2-7; D not resolved. The CDR3 is 13 residues long. Germline values: CDR1 KGHSH, CDR2 LQKENI. V was clipped by 3 bases and J by 3 bases, with 9 bases between them. As DNA, the CDR3 is TGTGCCAGCTCACCGAGGTCAGGCTACGAGCAGTACTTC. It yields the protein CASSPRSGYEQYF.

This chain uses TRBV9 with TRBJ1-1; 8 nucleotides match TRBD1. The CDR3 spans 14 residues. Germline trimming cut 2 bases from V and 4 bases from J; bases unmatched to any gene: 4. The germline gives CDR1 SGDLS, CDR2 YYNGEE. Here the CDR3 DNA reads TGTGCCAGCAGCGTTACAGGGGGAGTCACTGAAGCTTTCTTT. Translating gives CASSVTGGVTEAFF.

The genes are TRBV4-1 and TRBJ2-7; TRBD1 aligns across 7 bases. CDR1 is MGHRA, CDR2 YSYEKL, per germline. The CDR3 loop spans 15 amino acids. Unmatched junction bases numbered 2, after V lost 0 bases and J lost 0 bases. The CDR3 spells CASSQDRQGSYEQYF. CDR3 DNA sequence: TGCGCCAGCAGCCAAGACCGACAGGGCTCCTACGAGCAGTACTTC.

This sequence joins TRBV12-3 or TRBV12-4 and TRBJ1-5; no firm D call. Trimming took off 5 bases at V and 1 base at J, with 9 bases between the two ends. The CDR3 has 14 amino acids. CDR3 coding DNA: TGTGCCAGCAGTCTCGGACGGAGCAATCAGCCCCAGCATTTT. This encodes CASSLGRSNQPQHF.

There are many counts of this clonotype. The chain employs TRBV20-1 and TRBJ1-5; maybe TRBD1 (6 bases). The CDR3 consists of 16 residues. Germline assignment: CDR1 DFQATT and CDR2 SNEGSKA (reference sequence). Trimming shortened V by 3 bases and J by 0 bases, and 15 bases separated the two germline ends. The CDR3 loop is CSASGQTNYSNQPQHF. The DNA of the CDR3 is TGCAGTGCTAGCGGACAGACCAATTATAGCAATCAGCCCCAGCATTTT.

The chain joins TRBV4-1 to TRBJ2-5, with TRBD2 identical over 7 bases. This CDR3 contains 15 residues. The germline CDR1 and CDR2 sequences are MGHRA and YSYEKL. Unmatched junction bases numbered 6, after V lost 0 bases and J lost 5 bases. CDR3 loop: CASSQENHGGETQYF. CDR3 DNA sequence: TGCGCCAGCAGCCAAGAGAACCACGGGGGGGAGACCCAGTACTTC.